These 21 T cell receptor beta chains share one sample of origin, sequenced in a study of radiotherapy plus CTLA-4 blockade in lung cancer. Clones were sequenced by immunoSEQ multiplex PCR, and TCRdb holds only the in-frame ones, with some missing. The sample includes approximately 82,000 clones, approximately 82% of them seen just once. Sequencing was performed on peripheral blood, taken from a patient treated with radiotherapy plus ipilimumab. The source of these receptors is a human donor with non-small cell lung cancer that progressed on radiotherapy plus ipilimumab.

CDR3 nucleotides: TGTGCCAGCAGCTCCCGCACAGGCCAAGAGACCCAGTACTTC. This encodes CASSSRTGQETQYF. V is TRBV13 and J is TRBJ2-5; D perhaps matches TRBD1 (5 bases). Per the germline V gene, CDR1 is PRHDT and CDR2 is FYEKMQ (reference sequence). The CDR3 has 14 residues. Deletions cut 4 bases from V and 1 base from J, with 10 bases between.

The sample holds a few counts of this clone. CDR3 coding DNA: TGTGCCAGTAGTATAGGGGACCCGAACATTTACGAGCAGTACTTC. Residues: CASSIGDPNIYEQYF. The chain recombines TRBV19 with TRBJ2-7; D is tentatively TRBD1 or TRBD2 (5 bases each). This CDR3 comprises 15 residues. V shed 1 base and J shed 4 bases, with 14 bases lying between them. The germline CDR1 and CDR2 sequences are LNHDA and SQIVND (reference sequence). Supplemented by reference TRBV19 and TRBJ2-7, the full variable domain reads DGGITQSPKYLFRKEGQNVTLSCEQNLNHDAMYWYRQDPGQGLRLIYYSQIVNDFQKGDIAEGYSVSREKKESFPLTVTSAQKNPTAFYLCASSIGDPNIYEQYFGPGTRLTVT.

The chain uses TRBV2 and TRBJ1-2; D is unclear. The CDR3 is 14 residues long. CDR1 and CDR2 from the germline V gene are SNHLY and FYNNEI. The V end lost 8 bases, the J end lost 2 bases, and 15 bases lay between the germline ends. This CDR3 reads CASAGEGGNYGYTF. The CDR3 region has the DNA TGTGCCAGCGCCGGTGAAGGAGGAAACTATGGCTACACCTTC.

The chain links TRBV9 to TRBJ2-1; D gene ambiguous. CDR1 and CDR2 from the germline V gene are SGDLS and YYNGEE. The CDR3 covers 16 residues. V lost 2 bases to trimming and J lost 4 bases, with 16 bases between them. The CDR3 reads CASSVAPAAKYNEQFF. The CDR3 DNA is TGTGCCAGCAGCGTCGCCCCTGCGGCAAAGTACAATGAGCAGTTCTTC.

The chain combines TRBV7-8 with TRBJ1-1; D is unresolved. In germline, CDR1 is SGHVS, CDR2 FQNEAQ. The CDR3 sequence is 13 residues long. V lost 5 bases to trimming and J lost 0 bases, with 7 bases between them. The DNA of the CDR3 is TGTGCCAGCAGCGCCACTTTGAACACTGAAGCTTTCTTT. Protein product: CASSATLNTEAFF.

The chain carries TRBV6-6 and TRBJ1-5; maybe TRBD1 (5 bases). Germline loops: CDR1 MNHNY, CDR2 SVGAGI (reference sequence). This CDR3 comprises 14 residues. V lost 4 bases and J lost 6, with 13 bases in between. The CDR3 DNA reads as TGTGCCAGCAGTTCGGAGAGGGGTATTCAGCCCCAGCATTTT. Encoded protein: CASSSERGIQPQHF.

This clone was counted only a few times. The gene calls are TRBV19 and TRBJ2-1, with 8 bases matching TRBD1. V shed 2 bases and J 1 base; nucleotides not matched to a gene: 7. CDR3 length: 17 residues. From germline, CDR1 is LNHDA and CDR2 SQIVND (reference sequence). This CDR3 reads CASSITSGQASYNEQFF. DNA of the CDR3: TGTGCCAGTAGTATAACCTCGGGACAGGCATCCTACAATGAGCAGTTCTTC.

Written as DNA, the CDR3 is TGCGCCAGCAGCCAACTCCACGGGGGGGGCGCTGGGGCCAACGTCCTGACTTTC. Translating it yields CASSQLHGGGAGANVLTF. The V call is TRBV4-1, the J call TRBJ2-6; 8 bases fit TRBD2. The germline gives CDR1 MGHRA, CDR2 YSYEKL. The V segment lost 2 bases and the J segment 2 bases; nucleotides outside the gene matches: 8. The length of the CDR3 is 18 residues.

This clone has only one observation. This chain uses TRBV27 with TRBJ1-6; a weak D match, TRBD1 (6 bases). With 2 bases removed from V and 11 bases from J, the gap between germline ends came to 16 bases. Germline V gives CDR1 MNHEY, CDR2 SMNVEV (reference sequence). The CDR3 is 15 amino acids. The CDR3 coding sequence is TGTGCCAGCAGTTTAGGAAACAGGGCTGGCACACCCCTCCACTTT. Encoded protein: CASSLGNRAGTPLHF.

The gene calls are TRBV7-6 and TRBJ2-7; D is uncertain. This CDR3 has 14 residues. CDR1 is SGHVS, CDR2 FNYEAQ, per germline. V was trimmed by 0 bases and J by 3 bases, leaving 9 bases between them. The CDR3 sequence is CASSLASAHYEQYF. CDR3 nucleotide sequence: TGTGCCAGCAGCTTAGCAAGTGCCCACTACGAGCAGTACTTC.

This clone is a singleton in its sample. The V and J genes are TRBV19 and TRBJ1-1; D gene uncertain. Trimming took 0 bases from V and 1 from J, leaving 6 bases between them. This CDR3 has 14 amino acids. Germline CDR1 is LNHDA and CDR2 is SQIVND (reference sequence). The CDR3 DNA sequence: TGTGCCAGTAGTATAGATCAGTGGAACACTGAAGCTTTCTTT. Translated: CASSIDQWNTEAFF.

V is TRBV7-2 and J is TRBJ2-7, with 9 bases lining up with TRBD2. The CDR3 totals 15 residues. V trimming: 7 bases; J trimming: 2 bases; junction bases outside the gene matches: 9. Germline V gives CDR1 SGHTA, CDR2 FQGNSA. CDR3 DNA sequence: TGTGCCAGCACCGAGACTAGCGGAGCACCCTACGAGCAGTACTTC. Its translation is CASTETSGAPYEQYF.

The CDR3 reads CSVDGQGGTEAFF. CDR3 DNA: TGCAGCGTAGATGGACAGGGAGGCACTGAAGCTTTCTTT. The chain carries TRBV29-1 and TRBJ1-1; TRBD1 aligns across 8 bases. CDR3 size: 13 residues. Germline CDR1 SQVTM, CDR2 ANQGSEA. The V segment lost 6 bases and the J segment 4 bases; nucleotides outside the gene matches: 7.

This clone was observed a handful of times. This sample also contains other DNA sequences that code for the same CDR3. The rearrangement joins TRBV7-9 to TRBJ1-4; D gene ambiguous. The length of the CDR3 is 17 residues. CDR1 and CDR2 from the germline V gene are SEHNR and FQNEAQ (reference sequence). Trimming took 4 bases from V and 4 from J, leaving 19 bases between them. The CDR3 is CASSSGSKTGSNEKLFF. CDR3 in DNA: TGTGCCAGCAGCTCAGGATCCAAGACGGGGAGTAATGAAAAACTGTTTTTT.

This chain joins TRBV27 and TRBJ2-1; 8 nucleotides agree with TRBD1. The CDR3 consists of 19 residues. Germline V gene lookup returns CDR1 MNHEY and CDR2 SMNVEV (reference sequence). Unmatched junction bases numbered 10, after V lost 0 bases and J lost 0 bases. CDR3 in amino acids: CASSLSRGQGLPSYNEQFF. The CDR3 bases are TGTGCCAGCAGTTTATCCCGCGGACAGGGCCTACCCTCCTACAATGAGCAGTTCTTC.

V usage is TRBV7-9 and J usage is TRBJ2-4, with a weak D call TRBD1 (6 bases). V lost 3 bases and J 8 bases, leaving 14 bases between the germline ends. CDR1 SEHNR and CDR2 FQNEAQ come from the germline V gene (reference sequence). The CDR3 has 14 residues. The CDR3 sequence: CASSFRQALDIQYF. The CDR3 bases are TGTGCCAGCAGCTTTCGACAGGCATTGGACATTCAGTACTTC.

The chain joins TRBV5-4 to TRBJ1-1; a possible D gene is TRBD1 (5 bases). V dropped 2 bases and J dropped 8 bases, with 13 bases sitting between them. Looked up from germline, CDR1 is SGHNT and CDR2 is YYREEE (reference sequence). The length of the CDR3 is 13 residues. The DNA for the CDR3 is TGTGCCAGCAGCTTTGATGAGTGGGGCGAAGCTTTCTTT. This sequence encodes CASSFDEWGEAFF.

This CDR3 reads CAISESKVGSSGNTIYF. The CDR3 DNA follows: TGTGCCATCAGTGAGTCGAAGGTCGGCAGCTCTGGAAACACCATATATTTT. V gene TRBV10-3 combines with J gene TRBJ1-3; no reliable D call. Trimming cost V 0 bases and J 0 bases, with 12 bases left between them. CDR3 length equals 17 residues. Germline lookup yields CDR1 ENHRY and CDR2 SYGVKD.

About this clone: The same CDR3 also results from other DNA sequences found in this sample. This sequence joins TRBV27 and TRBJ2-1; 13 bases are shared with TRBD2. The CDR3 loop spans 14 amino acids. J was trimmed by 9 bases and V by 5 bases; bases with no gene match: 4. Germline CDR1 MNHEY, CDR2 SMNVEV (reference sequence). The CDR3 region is CASSTSGGAFEQFF. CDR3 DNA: TGTGCCAGCAGTACTAGCGGGGGGGCCTTTGAGCAGTTCTTC.

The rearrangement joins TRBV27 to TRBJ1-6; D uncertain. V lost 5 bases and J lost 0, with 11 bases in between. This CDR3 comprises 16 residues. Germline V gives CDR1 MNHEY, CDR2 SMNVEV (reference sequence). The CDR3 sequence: CASSPWADSYNSPLHF. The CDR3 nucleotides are TGTGCCAGCAGTCCCTGGGCAGACTCCTATAATTCACCCCTCCACTTT.

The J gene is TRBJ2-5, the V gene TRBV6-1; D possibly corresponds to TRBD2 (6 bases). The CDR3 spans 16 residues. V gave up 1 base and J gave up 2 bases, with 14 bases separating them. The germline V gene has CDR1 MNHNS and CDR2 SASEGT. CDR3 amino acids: CASSEGGKGRQETQYF. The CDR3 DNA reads TGTGCCAGCAGTGAAGGCGGGAAAGGCAGACAAGAGACCCAGTACTTC.